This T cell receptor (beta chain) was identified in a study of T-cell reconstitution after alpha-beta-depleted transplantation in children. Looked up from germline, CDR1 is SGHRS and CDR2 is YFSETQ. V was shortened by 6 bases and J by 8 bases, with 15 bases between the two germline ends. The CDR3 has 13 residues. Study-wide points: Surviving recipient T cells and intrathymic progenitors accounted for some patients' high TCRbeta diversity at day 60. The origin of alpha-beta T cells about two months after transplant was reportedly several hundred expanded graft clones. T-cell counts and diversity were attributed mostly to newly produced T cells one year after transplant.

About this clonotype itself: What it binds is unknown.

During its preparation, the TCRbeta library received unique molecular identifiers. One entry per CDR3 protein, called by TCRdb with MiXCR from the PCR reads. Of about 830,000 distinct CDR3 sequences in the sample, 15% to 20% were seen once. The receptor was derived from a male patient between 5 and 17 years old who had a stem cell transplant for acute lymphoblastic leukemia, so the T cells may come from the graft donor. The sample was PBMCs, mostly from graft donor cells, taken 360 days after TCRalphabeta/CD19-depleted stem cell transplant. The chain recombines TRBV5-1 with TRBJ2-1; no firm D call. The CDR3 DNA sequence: TGCGCCAGCAAATCTCCCTTGCGCGATGAGCAGTTCTTC. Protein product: CASKSPLRDEQFF. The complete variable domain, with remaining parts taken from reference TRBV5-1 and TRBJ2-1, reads KAGVTQTPRYLIKTRGQQVTLSCSPISGHRSVSWYQQTPGQGLQFLFEYFSETQRNKGNFPGRFSGRQFSNSRSEMNVSTLELGDSALYLCASKSPLRDEQFFGPGTRLTVL.